Following are 16 T cell receptor beta chains from one sample sequenced in a study of identical twins. Each CDR3 protein gets one entry after TCRdb re-called the 5' RACE reads with MiXCR. The table shows some 590,000 distinct CDR3 sequences, with around 9.6% occurring only once. These same records also appear under a second study, on yellow fever vaccine responses in identical twins.

Sequences were obtained from PBMCs. The receptors come from a woman aged 18 to 35 in good health.

This clonotype was picked up a small number of times. The CDR3 DNA reads as TGTGCCAGCAGCGCCTACGCCGGGACTAGCTACGAGCAGTACTTC. Protein sequence: CASSAYAGTSYEQYF. The chain recombines TRBV7-2 with TRBJ2-7; 8 nucleotides align to TRBD2. This CDR3 spans 15 amino acids. Germline V CDR1 and CDR2: SGHTA, FQGNSA. The J segment lost 3 bases and the V segment lost 5 bases, leaving 9 bases of the junction unmatched.

This clonotype was observed at least ten times. The chain carries TRBV11-2 and TRBJ2-1, with a tentative D call TRBD2 (6 bases). The germline gives CDR1 SGHAT, CDR2 FQNNGV. Trimming stripped 4 bases from V and 2 bases from J, with 15 bases between. CDR3 size: 16 residues. In DNA form, the CDR3 reads TGTGCCAGCAGCTCGGGGGAAGGAGTCCCCTACAATGAGCAGTTCTTC. Encoded protein: CASSSGEGVPYNEQFF.

Many counts were recorded for this clonotype. The chain links TRBV11-2 to TRBJ2-1, with 8 bases matching TRBD2. The CDR3 sequence is 15 residues long. Trimming at V came to 5 bases and at J to 8 bases, leaving 11 bases not matched to a gene. Germline loops: CDR1 SGHAT, CDR2 FQNNGV. The CDR3 is CASSRREGLGDEQFF. The CDR3 DNA follows: TGTGCCAGCAGCCGTCGGGAGGGCCTGGGCGATGAGCAGTTCTTC.

This clonotype was recorded many times. V gene TRBV28 combines with J gene TRBJ2-3, with D possibly matching TRBD2 (6 bases). The germline gives CDR1 MDHEN, CDR2 SYDVKM. The CDR3 loop spans 14 amino acids. The V gene lost 4 bases and the J gene lost 0 bases, with 8 bases spanning the gap. DNA for the CDR3: TGTGCCAGCAGTTCGCGGGATAGCACAGATACGCAGTATTTT. Its protein is CASSSRDSTDTQYF. Filled out from reference TRBV28 and TRBJ2-3, the complete variable domain reads DVKVTQSSRYLVKRTGEKVFLECVQDMDHENMFWYRQDPGLGLRLIYFSYDVKMKEKGDIPEGYSVSREKKERFSLILESASTNQTSMYLCASSSRDSTDTQYFGPGTRLTVL.

The genes are TRBV11-2 and TRBJ2-3; no reliable D call. Looked up from germline, CDR1 is SGHAT and CDR2 is FQNNGV. CDR3 length equals 14 residues. Trimming cost V 1 base and J 4 bases, with 9 bases left between them. The CDR3 coding sequence is TGTGCCAGCAGCTTAGTTCCGGGCCCAGATACGCAGTATTTT. Translation: CASSLVPGPDTQYF.

The sample holds a few counts of this clonotype. The rearrangement links TRBV18 to TRBJ1-5; 8 bases fit TRBD1. V was pared by 4 bases and J by 0 bases, with 5 bases of the junction left unmatched. Germline V CDR1 and CDR2: KGHSH, LQKENI. CDR3 length: 16 residues. The CDR3 region is CASSRTGMSSNQPQHF. DNA for the CDR3: TGTGCCAGCTCACGGACAGGGATGAGTAGCAATCAGCCCCAGCATTTT.

The chain employs TRBV20-1 and TRBJ2-5; 9 positions match TRBD1. Germline V gives CDR1 DFQATT, CDR2 SNEGSKA (reference sequence). The CDR3 contains 15 residues. With 0 bases clipped from V and 4 bases from J, the junction kept 6 bases outside the gene matches. CDR3 sequence reads: CSARETRTGVETQYF. CDR3 sequence (DNA): TGCAGTGCTAGAGAAACCAGGACAGGGGTAGAGACCCAGTACTTC.

The J gene is TRBJ2-5, the V gene TRBV14; TRBD2 matches 12 bases. CDR3 length: 17 amino acids. CDR1 and CDR2 from the germline V gene are SGHDN and FVKESK. V lost 1 base and J lost 5; bases outside the gene matches: 8. CDR3: CASSQVGLAGGPETQYF. CDR3 in DNA: TGTGCCAGCAGCCAAGTCGGCCTAGCGGGGGGGCCGGAGACCCAGTACTTC. Combining the CDR3 with reference TRBV14 and TRBJ2-5 gives the whole variable domain EAGVTQFPSHSVIEKGQTVTLRCDPISGHDNLYWYRRVMGKEIKFLLHFVKESKQDESGMPNNRFLAERTGGTYSTLKVQPAELEDSGVYFCASSQVGLAGGPETQYFGPGTRLLVL.

This clonotype was counted a few times. This chain connects TRBV18 to TRBJ1-5, with D perhaps matching TRBD1 (6 bases). V dropped 6 bases and J dropped 1 base, with 13 bases sitting between them. CDR3 size: 15 residues. The germline V gene has CDR1 KGHSH and CDR2 LQKENI. Written as DNA, the CDR3 is TGTGCCAGCTCTGGACAGCCGCAGAGCAATCAGCCCCAGCATTTT. It codes for CASSGQPQSNQPQHF.

The chain has TRBV6-4 and TRBJ2-2; 10 bases are shared with TRBD2. CDR3 length equals 15 residues. Germline CDR1 MRHNA, CDR2 SNTAGT. The ends lost 6 bases at V and 8 bases at J; junction bases unmatched: 9. The CDR3 spells CASSEAGGVSGELFF. DNA of the CDR3: TGTGCCAGCAGCGAAGCGGGAGGGGTATCGGGGGAGCTGTTTTTT.

This sequence joins TRBV21-1 and TRBJ1-5; the table's D call, TRBD1, has no DNA check behind it. TRBV21-1 is marked as a pseudogene. CDR3 length: 20 residues. CDR3 in DNA: TGTGCCAGCACCATACAAGCAAAGTCCGATCCGGAAGGGGGCAATCAGCCCCAGCATTTT. It is translated as CASTIQAKSDPEGGNQPQHF.

This clonotype appeared many times. The V call is TRBV7-9, the J call TRBJ2-2; D not resolved. The CDR3 runs 11 residues. The V and J ends lost 4 bases and 4 bases respectively, with 1 base between them. From germline, CDR1 is SEHNR and CDR2 FQNEAQ (reference sequence). DNA of the CDR3: TGTGCCAGCAGCTCCACCGGGGAGCTGTTTTTT. Protein product: CASSSTGELFF.

This clonotype was detected only a few times. This chain links TRBV9 with TRBJ2-5, with D uncertain. Trimming took off 4 bases at V and 4 bases at J, with 20 bases between the two ends. Germline V gene lookup returns CDR1 SGDLS and CDR2 YYNGEE. This CDR3 is built from 16 residues. CDR3 residues: CASSPRGRWKAETQYF. The CDR3 coding sequence is TGTGCCAGCAGCCCCCGAGGACGGTGGAAAGCAGAGACCCAGTACTTC.

This clonotype has a count of ten or more. This chain connects TRBV9 to TRBJ2-7; perhaps TRBD1 as D (6 bases). V dropped 4 bases and J dropped 0 bases, with 11 bases sitting between them. Germline lookup yields CDR1 SGDLS and CDR2 YYNGEE. The CDR3 is 14 amino acids. The CDR3 loop reads CASSRQARSYEQYF. CDR3 nucleotides: TGTGCCAGCAGCCGACAGGCCCGCTCCTACGAGCAGTACTTC.

This clonotype was counted ten times or more. The chain couples TRBV6-1 to TRBJ1-2, with a weak D call TRBD1 (6 bases). The V end was cut by 6 bases, the J end by 2 bases, with 10 bases between. The germline V gene has CDR1 MNHNS and CDR2 SASEGT. The CDR3 runs 13 residues. CDR3 sequence: CASSNTGNYGYTF. Written as DNA, the CDR3 is TGTGCCAGCAGCAATACAGGGAACTATGGCTACACCTTC.

This clonotype turned up a few times. This chain connects TRBV15 to TRBJ2-7, with D perhaps matching TRBD1 or TRBD2 (5 bases each). This CDR3 is built from 14 residues. Germline CDR1 and CDR2: LNHNV and YYDKDF (reference sequence). Trimming removed 3 bases at V and 1 base at J, with 10 bases between. The CDR3 here is CATSRGDGSYEQYF. CDR3 sequence (DNA): TGTGCCACCAGCAGGGGGGACGGATCCTACGAGCAGTACTTC.